This TCR beta chain derives from a study of CD8 T cells in ankylosing spondylitis. Study-wide points: Seemingly characteristic of ankylosing spondylitis blood was a TCR beta motif consisting of under ten highly homologous variants. Clones linked to disease, bearing a CD8+ phenotype, were relatively rare in peripheral blood.

The germline CDR1 and CDR2 sequences are MNHEY and SVGAGI. The V gene lost 2 bases and the J gene lost 8 bases, with 12 bases spanning the gap. The CDR3 contains 14 residues. This clonotype was seen only a few times. What it binds is not known. Via MiXCR, TCRdb re-called the 5' RACE reads, giving one row per CDR3 protein. Among hundreds of thousands of distinct CDR3 sequences listed, about an eighth were seen once. The clonotype was recovered from a male donor with ankylosing spondylitis. The rearrangement links TRBV6-5 to TRBJ1-4, with D possibly being TRBD1 (6 bases). Sequenced input: blood, either unsorted or a sorted T cell fraction (not recorded which). This CDR3 is CASSYGGAGEKLFF. CDR3 sequence (DNA): TGTGCCAGCAGTTACGGGGGCGCGGGGGAAAAACTGTTTTTT.